One sample yielded the 23 T cell receptor beta chains listed below, sequenced in a study of shared clonotypes between healthy human individuals. Using immunoSEQ multiplex PCR, the repertoire was profiled, and TCRdb retains in-frame clones only, with some absent. The data contain 1.6 million or so clones, roughly 96% of them singletons. Specimen: naive CD4+ T cells sorted from blood. Subset: CD45RA+ positively selected. The receptors derive from a man aged 25-45 years in good health.

The rearrangement uses TRBV5-6 and TRBJ2-7, with a weak D call TRBD2 (5 bases). Trimming stripped 2 bases from V and 2 bases from J, with 11 bases between. This CDR3 contains 14 residues. CDR1 is SGHDT, CDR2 YYEEEE, per germline. CDR3 region: CASSLRGSPYEQYF. The CDR3 DNA follows: TGTGCCAGCAGCTTAAGAGGGTCGCCCTACGAGCAGTACTTC.

A word on this clone: Additional DNA sequences in this sample encode the identical CDR3. J is TRBJ1-2 and V is TRBV28, with 7 bases identical to TRBD1. Germline V gene sequence: CDR1 MDHEN, CDR2 SYDVKM. J lost 7 bases, V lost 6 bases, and 8 bases had no gene match. This CDR3 is 13 amino acids long. CDR3 residues: CASRQGFGGGYTF. The CDR3 DNA reads TGTGCCAGCAGACAGGGGTTCGGTGGTGGCTACACCTTC.

The V call is TRBV28, the J call TRBJ2-7; no clear D gene. The V end was cut by 4 bases, the J end by 1 base, with 11 bases between. Germline V CDR1 and CDR2: MDHEN, SYDVKM. This CDR3 has 14 amino acids. This chain's CDR3 is CASSSLPGSYEQYF. The CDR3 bases are TGTGCCAGCAGTTCCCTCCCAGGTTCCTACGAGCAGTACTTC.

The chain links TRBV2 to TRBJ2-1, with 7 bases lining up with TRBD1. V trimming: 5 bases; J trimming: 7 bases; junction bases outside the gene matches: 8. CDR3 length: 14 amino acids. Germline V gene sequence: CDR1 SNHLY, CDR2 FYNNEI. The chain's CDR3 is CASSRSYRGNEQFF. The DNA for the CDR3 is TGTGCCAGCAGTCGCTCCTACAGGGGAAATGAGCAGTTCTTC.

The V and J genes are TRBV29-1 and TRBJ2-7; 13 positions match TRBD2. With 4 bases clipped from V and 1 base from J, the junction kept 13 bases outside the gene matches. The germline V gene encodes CDR1 SQVTM and CDR2 ANQGSEA. The length of the CDR3 is 18 residues. The DNA of the CDR3 is TGCAGCGTTGTGGTACTAGCGGGAGGGCCAGTACGGTCCTACGAGCAGTACTTC. Encoded protein: CSVVVLAGGPVRSYEQYF.

The J gene is TRBJ1-2, the V gene TRBV4-1; the D gene is possibly TRBD1 (6 bases). With 0 bases removed from V and 0 bases from J, the gap between germline ends came to 8 bases. CDR1 and CDR2 from the germline V gene are MGHRA and YSYEKL. CDR3 length equals 15 residues. The CDR3 nucleotides read TGCGCCAGCAGCCAAGAACAGGGAGCTAACTATGGCTACACCTTC. Translated: CASSQEQGANYGYTF.

The chain carries TRBV7-3 and TRBJ2-3; D gene ambiguous. Germline V lookup: CDR1 SGHTA, CDR2 FQGTGA. Trimming pared 8 bases from V and 2 bases from J, leaving 8 bases between. The CDR3 length is 12 residues. Here the CDR3 DNA reads TGTGCCAGCCGTGGGCCCACAGATACGCAGTATTTT. This codes for CASRGPTDTQYF. Full variable domain (missing parts from reference TRBV7-3 and TRBJ2-3): GAGVSQTPSNKVTEKGKYVELRCDPISGHTALYWYRQSLGQGPEFLIYFQGTGAADDSGLPNDRFFAVRPEGSVSTLKIQRTERGDSAVYLCASRGPTDTQYFGPGTRLTVL.

The rearrangement links TRBV28 to TRBJ2-7, with D tentatively TRBD1 (6 bases). V lost 1 base to trimming and J lost 5 bases, with 9 bases between them. The V gene's germline CDR1 is MDHEN and CDR2 SYDVKM. CDR3 length: 13 amino acids. CDR3 region: CASSLFGQNEQYF. The CDR3 nucleotides read TGTGCCAGCAGTTTATTCGGACAGAACGAGCAGTACTTC. The variable domain in full, with the rest retrieved from reference TRBV28 and TRBJ2-7, is DVKVTQSSRYLVKRTGEKVFLECVQDMDHENMFWYRQDPGLGLRLIYFSYDVKMKEKGDIPEGYSVSREKKERFSLILESASTNQTSMYLCASSLFGQNEQYFGPGTRLTVT.

This chain links TRBV19 with TRBJ1-5; D gene uncertain. V was cut by 7 bases and J by 4 bases, with 17 bases left in between. The CDR3 contains 15 residues. From germline, CDR1 is LNHDA and CDR2 SQIVND (reference sequence). The CDR3 loop reads CASTGFKLRNQPQHF. The CDR3 DNA reads as TGTGCCAGTACCGGCTTTAAGTTGAGAAATCAGCCCCAGCATTTT.

V is TRBV11-3 and J is TRBJ2-1, with D perhaps TRBD1 (8 bases). The ends were cut back, 5 bases at V and 8 bases at J, with 16 bases in the middle. CDR1 is SGHNT, CDR2 YENEEA, per germline. This CDR3 has 14 amino acids. The CDR3 DNA reads TGTGCCAGCAGCACTACAGGGGGGGGCGATGAGCAGTTCTTC. Translation: CASSTTGGGDEQFF.

This chain links TRBV11-3 with TRBJ2-3, with 11 bases aligning to TRBD2. Germline lookup yields CDR1 SGHNT and CDR2 YENEEA. Germline trimming cut 5 bases from V and 3 bases from J; bases unmatched to any gene: 7. This CDR3 spans 16 amino acids. CDR3 protein: CASSAYSGRGTDTQYF. CDR3 nucleotides: TGTGCCAGCAGCGCTTATAGCGGGAGGGGAACAGATACGCAGTATTTT. The variable domain in full, with the rest retrieved from reference TRBV11-3 and TRBJ2-3, is EAGVVQSPRYKIIEKKQPVAFWCNPISGHNTLYWYLQNLGQGPELLIRYENEEAVDDSQLPKDRFSAERLKGVDSTLKIQPAELGDSAVYLCASSAYSGRGTDTQYFGPGTRLTVL.

The chain has TRBV5-4 and TRBJ2-5; perhaps TRBD1 as D (5 bases). The germline V gene has CDR1 SGHNT and CDR2 YYREEE (reference sequence). The CDR3 runs 15 residues. V was clipped by 0 bases and J by 1 base, with 10 bases between them. CDR3 DNA: TGTGCCAGCAGCTTGGAAGACAGAGTCCAAGAGACCCAGTACTTC. Amino acids: CASSLEDRVQETQYF. Filled out from reference TRBV5-4 and TRBJ2-5, the complete variable domain reads ETGVTQSPTHLIKTRGQQVTLRCSSQSGHNTVSWYQQALGQGPQFIFQYYREEENGRGNFPPRFSGLQFPNYSSELNVNALELDDSALYLCASSLEDRVQETQYFGPGTRLLVL.

V is TRBV18 and J is TRBJ2-1; TRBD2 matches at 9 bases. Germline CDR1 is KGHSH and CDR2 is LQKENI. The CDR3 loop spans 15 amino acids. V shed 3 bases and J 8 bases; nucleotides not matched to a gene: 8. CDR3 sequence (DNA): TGTGCCAGCTCACCTCTAGCGGGACGGCGCGATGAGCAGTTCTTC. It is translated as CASSPLAGRRDEQFF. Based on the CDR3 plus reference TRBV18 and TRBJ2-1, the full variable domain is NAGVMQNPRHLVRRRGQEARLRCSPMKGHSHVYWYRQLPEEGLKFMVYLQKENIIDESGMPKERFSAEFPKEGPSILRIQQVVRGDSAAYFCASSPLAGRRDEQFFGPGTRLTVL.

Details on this clone: Other DNA sequences within the sample encode an identical CDR3. This rearrangement joins TRBV5-5 to TRBJ2-2, with a possible D match to TRBD1 (5 bases). V gave up 4 bases and J gave up 1 base, with 8 bases separating them. Looked up from germline, CDR1 is SGHKS and CDR2 is YYEKEE (reference sequence). This CDR3 spans 14 amino acids. CDR3 nucleotides: TGTGCCAGCAGCCCAGGGCTGAACACCGGGGAGCTGTTTTTT. This sequence encodes CASSPGLNTGELFF. The whole variable domain, remainder taken from reference TRBV5-5 and TRBJ2-2, is DAGVTQSPTHLIKTRGQQVTLRCSPISGHKSVSWYQQVLGQGPQFIFQYYEKEERGRGNFPDRFSARQFPNYSSELNVNALLLGDSALYLCASSPGLNTGELFFGEGSRLTVL.

The chain employs TRBV5-8 and TRBJ2-1; no clear D. The ends were cut back, 6 bases at V and 5 bases at J, with 15 bases in the middle. CDR1 is SGHTS and CDR2 is YDEGEE in the germline V gene. The CDR3 spans 14 residues. CDR3 region: CASKFSQTDNEQFF. Written as DNA, the CDR3 is TGTGCCAGCAAGTTTTCCCAGACTGACAATGAGCAGTTCTTC.

The CDR3 is CSVVPHGERSEQYF. CDR3 bases: TGCAGCGTTGTTCCCCACGGAGAAAGGAGTGAGCAGTACTTC. V and J are TRBV29-1 and TRBJ2-7, with D unresolved. Germline V gene sequence: CDR1 SQVTM, CDR2 ANQGSEA. The ends were cut back, 4 bases at V and 7 bases at J, with 20 bases in the middle. This CDR3 spans 14 amino acids.

The rearrangement uses TRBV9 and TRBJ2-3, with 8 bases identical to TRBD2. Trimming at V came to 5 bases and at J to 4 bases, leaving 6 bases not matched to a gene. The germline gives CDR1 SGDLS, CDR2 YYNGEE. This CDR3 is 14 amino acids long. As DNA, the CDR3 is TGTGCCAGCAGGCCCTCGGGAGGGGCAGATACGCAGTATTTT. Translating gives CASRPSGGADTQYF.

The chain carries TRBV10-2 and TRBJ2-1, with D perhaps matching TRBD2 (7 bases). The ends were cut back, 6 bases at V and 0 bases at J, with 15 bases in the middle. The germline V gene encodes CDR1 WSHSY and CDR2 SAAADI. This CDR3 region has 16 residues. For the CDR3, the DNA is TGCGCCAGCAGGAGGGGGGGCTCTTACTCCTACAATGAGCAGTTCTTC. Protein: CASRRGGSYSYNEQFF.

The chain links TRBV28 to TRBJ1-5; weak D call: TRBD1 (5 bases). V was clipped by 6 bases and J by 2 bases, with 17 bases between them. The CDR3 runs 16 residues. Germline V gene data show CDR1 as MDHEN and CDR2 as SYDVKM. For the CDR3, the DNA is TGTGCCAGCAGGAGAGGGGTGGCCGGCGGCAATCAGCCCCAGCATTTT. It encodes CASRRGVAGGNQPQHF.

The V call is TRBV5-5, the J call TRBJ1-5; 8 bases are shared with TRBD1. V lost 2 bases and J lost 0; bases outside the gene matches: 4. Looked up from germline, CDR1 is SGHKS and CDR2 is YYEKEE (reference sequence). There are 16 residues in the CDR3. The CDR3 DNA is TGTGCCAGCAGCTTAGACAGGGGATTTAGCAATCAGCCCCAGCATTTT. Amino acid sequence: CASSLDRGFSNQPQHF.

V is TRBV30 and J is TRBJ1-4; 9 bases map to TRBD1. V lost 3 bases to trimming and J lost 0 bases; unmatched junction nucleotides: 14. Germline V gene sequence: CDR1 GTSNPN, CDR2 SVGIG (reference sequence). The CDR3 has 19 amino acids. CDR3 coding DNA: TGTGCCTGGAGAAATATCAAGGGGGACAGGGCCCCAACTAATGAAAAACTGTTTTTT. This encodes CAWRNIKGDRAPTNEKLFF.

This clone was recorded once. The chain employs TRBV7-2 and TRBJ2-2, with D hard to call. The length of the CDR3 is 14 residues. Germline V gene data show CDR1 as SGHTA and CDR2 as FQGNSA. Trimming removed 3 bases from V and 4 bases from J, with 9 bases in between. As DNA, the CDR3 is TGTGCCAGCAGCTTTTCGGGCGCCACCGGGGAGCTGTTTTTT. It is translated as CASSFSGATGELFF.

The chain employs TRBV6-4 and TRBJ2-5; 7 bases agree with TRBD1. The CDR3 spans 13 residues. Germline-derived CDR1 and CDR2 are MRHNA and SNTAGT. V lost 6 bases, J lost 6 bases, and 7 bases stayed unmatched. The CDR3 DNA sequence: TGTGCCAGCAGCCTCGACAGGGCCAAGACCCAGTACTTC. Amino acid sequence: CASSLDRAKTQYF.